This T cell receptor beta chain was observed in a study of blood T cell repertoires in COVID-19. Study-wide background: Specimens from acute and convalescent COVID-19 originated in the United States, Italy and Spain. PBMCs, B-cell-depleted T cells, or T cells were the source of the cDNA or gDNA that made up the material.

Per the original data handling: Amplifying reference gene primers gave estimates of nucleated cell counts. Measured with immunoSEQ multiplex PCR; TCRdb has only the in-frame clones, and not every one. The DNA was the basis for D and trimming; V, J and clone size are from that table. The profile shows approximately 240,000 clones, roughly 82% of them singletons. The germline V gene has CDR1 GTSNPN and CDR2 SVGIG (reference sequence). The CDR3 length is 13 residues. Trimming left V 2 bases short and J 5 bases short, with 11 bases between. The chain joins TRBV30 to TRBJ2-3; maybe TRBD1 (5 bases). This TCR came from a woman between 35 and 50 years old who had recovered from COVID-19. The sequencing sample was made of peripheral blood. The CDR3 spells CAWSPGNVDTQYF. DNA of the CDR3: TGTGCCTGGAGTCCAGGGAACGTAGATACGCAGTATTTT.